Presented here are 3 T cell receptor beta chains from one specimen sequenced in a study of shared clonotypes between healthy human individuals (dated by TCRdb to about 2020). CD8 naive samples consisted of CD45RO-negative cells that were positively selected for CCR7, yielding a CD45RA+CCR7+ population without TemRA cells. Library prep was done by the immunoSEQ multiplex PCR assay. Not all clones reach the TCRdb copy of this immuneACCESS table, which keeps in-frame sequences only. Checked studies attribute under half of the gap to unresolved V genes and leave the rest unexplained. This sample has 760,000 or so clones in its table, and approximately 97% of those were observed once. The ten largest clones take up about 0.25% of the sample. Material: naive CD8+ T cells sorted from blood. Explained via the paper, the cell subset or site label denotes: CD45RA+CCR7+. The receptors were sampled from a man under 40 in good health.

The rearrangement uses TRBV19 and TRBJ2-7, with 8 bases aligning to TRBD2. This CDR3 is 13 amino acids long. Germline lookup yields CDR1 LNHDA and CDR2 SQIVND (reference sequence). The V and J ends lost 10 bases and 6 bases, in that order; junction bases with no gene match: 11. The CDR3 reads CAKPGLVQVEQYF. The CDR3 DNA reads TGTGCCAAACCGGGACTAGTGCAGGTCGAGCAGTACTTC.

The chain couples TRBV5-1 to TRBJ2-7, with D maybe TRBD1 (6 bases). The CDR3 has 14 residues. Germline CDR1 and CDR2: SGHRS and YFSETQ. V shed 7 bases and J shed 0 bases, with 14 bases lying between them. The CDR3 coding sequence is TGCGCCAGCTTCAATACAGGGCTCTCCTACGAGCAGTACTTC. Protein: CASFNTGLSYEQYF.

There are a few counts of this clone. This chain's CDR3 is CASSLGPIEGETQYF. The DNA of the CDR3 is TGCGCCAGCAGTCTCGGCCCCATTGAGGGAGAGACCCAGTACTTC. J is TRBJ2-5 and V is TRBV4-1; weak D call: TRBD2 (5 bases). Trimming removed 6 bases at V and 4 bases at J, with 18 bases between. The CDR3 consists of 15 residues. In germline, CDR1 is MGHRA, CDR2 YSYEKL.